The 24 T cell receptor beta chains in this list originate from one sample, sequenced in a study of cytomegalovirus exposure and HLA in healthy donors. 13 Jbeta primers and 60 Vbeta primers were used for the PCR. TCRdb's table, derived via immunoSEQ multiplex PCR, lists solely in-frame clones and lacks some. The sample records approximately 110,000 clones, just under 70% being singletons. The sequenced sample consisted of PBMCs. The receptors derive from a woman in her seventies in good health and CMV-seropositive.

The rearrangement links TRBV5-1 to TRBJ2-1, with 12 nucleotides matching TRBD2. V lost 4 bases to trimming and J lost 10 bases; unmatched junction nucleotides: 9. Per germline, CDR1 SGHRS and CDR2 YFSETQ. The CDR3 totals 15 residues. Written as DNA, the CDR3 is TGCGCCAGCAGCCGGGCTAGCGGGGGGGCAGGGGAGCAGTTCTTC. It codes for CASSRASGGAGEQFF.

This chain links TRBV6-4 with TRBJ1-2; 9 bases are a match to TRBD1. The V gene's germline CDR1 is MRHNA and CDR2 SNTAGT. Trimming at V came to 7 bases and at J to 4 bases, leaving 10 bases not matched to a gene. CDR3 length: 15 amino acids. CDR3 sequence reads: CASKAKGQGPYGYTF. For the CDR3, the DNA is TGTGCCAGCAAAGCTAAGGGACAGGGCCCCTATGGCTACACCTTC.

The chain is built from TRBV19 and TRBJ1-2; 7 nucleotides line up with TRBD1. V dropped 4 bases and J dropped 0; count of bases not matched to a gene: 5. The length of the CDR3 is 15 residues. Per germline, CDR1 LNHDA and CDR2 SQIVND (reference sequence). CDR3 amino acids: CASSTLGQANYGYTF. The CDR3 nucleotides read TGTGCCAGTAGTACCCTAGGACAGGCTAACTATGGCTACACCTTC. The full variable domain, with the rest looked up from reference TRBV19 and TRBJ1-2, is DGGITQSPKYLFRKEGQNVTLSCEQNLNHDAMYWYRQDPGQGLRLIYYSQIVNDFQKGDIAEGYSVSREKKESFPLTVTSAQKNPTAFYLCASSTLGQANYGYTFGSGTRLTVV.

The chain joins TRBV7-2 to TRBJ1-5, with D perhaps matching TRBD1 (5 bases). CDR3 length: 13 residues. Trimming shortened V by 5 bases and J by 7 bases, and 12 bases separated the two germline ends. Germline V gene sequence: CDR1 SGHTA, CDR2 FQGNSA. The CDR3 loop reads CASSARRGQPQHF. The CDR3 DNA follows: TGTGCCAGCAGCGCACGCCGGGGGCAGCCCCAGCATTTT.

In this sample, this clone turned up a few times. The chain recombines TRBV18 with TRBJ1-3; 8 bases line up with TRBD1. Trimming cost V 1 base and J 7 bases; bases outside gene matches: 9. Looked up from germline, CDR1 is KGHSH and CDR2 is LQKENI. The CDR3 runs to 16 residues. As DNA, the CDR3 is TGTGCCAGCTCACCACTTACAGGGGGAGGTTCGAACACCATATATTTT. Protein sequence: CASSPLTGGGSNTIYF.

The gene calls are TRBV30 and TRBJ1-6, with TRBD1 matching 7 bases. Trimming at V came to 2 bases and at J to 0 bases, leaving 13 bases not matched to a gene. This CDR3 comprises 19 residues. Germline V gives CDR1 GTSNPN, CDR2 SVGIG (reference sequence). CDR3 DNA sequence: TGTGCCTGGAGTCTTTCCCTCGGACAGGCGGGCTCCTATAATTCACCCCTCCACTTT. It codes for CAWSLSLGQAGSYNSPLHF.

Points on this clone: This CDR3 is also generated by other DNA sequences in the sample. The chain combines TRBV7-2 with TRBJ2-5; 7 bases fit TRBD1. The CDR3 is 13 amino acids. The V gene's germline CDR1 is SGHTA and CDR2 FQGNSA. The trim removed 4 bases at V and 2 bases at J, leaving 1 base unmatched. DNA of the CDR3: TGTGCCAGCAGCTCGGGACAGCAAGAGACCCAGTACTTC. Protein sequence: CASSSGQQETQYF.

This chain links TRBV21-1 with TRBJ2-3; the table's TRBD2 call for D was not verified on the DNA. TRBV21-1 is classified as a pseudogene. The CDR3 has 17 amino acids. CDR3 region: CASSKRLDFPCTDTQYF. The CDR3, as DNA: TGTGCCAGCAGCAAAAGGCTAGACTTCCCCTGCACAGATACGCAGTATTTT.

The chain recombines TRBV5-1 with TRBJ1-2, with 7 bases matching TRBD1. Germline CDR1 and CDR2: SGHRS and YFSETQ. This CDR3 contains 13 residues. Germline trimming cut 4 bases from V and 6 bases from J; bases unmatched to any gene: 6. In DNA form, the CDR3 reads TGCGCCAGCAGCGAAACAGGGGAGAATGGCTACACCTTC. As protein: CASSETGENGYTF.

This clone was detected only a few times. The V and J genes are TRBV19 and TRBJ1-2, with TRBD1 matching 9 bases. V lost 3 bases and J lost 3; bases outside the gene matches: 8. The CDR3 is made up of 16 amino acids. Germline assignment: CDR1 LNHDA and CDR2 SQIVND (reference sequence). The CDR3 region is CASSMFPGQGHYGYTF. In DNA, the CDR3 is TGTGCCAGTAGTATGTTTCCGGGACAGGGACACTATGGCTACACCTTC.

As DNA, the CDR3 is TGTGCCAGCAGCCAAGATGTTGATCGGGGTAGCGGGGGGGTTGAAGATACGCAGTATTTT. It specifies CASSQDVDRGSGGVEDTQYF. This chain connects TRBV4-2 to TRBJ2-3; 11 nucleotides line up with TRBD2. V was clipped by 0 bases and J by 5 bases; unmatched bases: 16. Germline V lookup: CDR1 LGHNA, CDR2 YNFKEQ. CDR3 size: 20 residues.

The chain combines TRBV18 with TRBJ1-5; D remains unclear. This CDR3 has 13 residues. V shed 8 bases and J shed 1 base, with 9 bases lying between them. Germline V gene lookup returns CDR1 KGHSH and CDR2 LQKENI. The CDR3 nucleotides read TGTGCCAGCGCCCTGGGCAGCAATCAGCCCCAGCATTTT. Translating it yields CASALGSNQPQHF.

This clone appeared a few times. This chain uses TRBV10-2 with TRBJ1-4; TRBD1 matches at 7 bases. The germline gives CDR1 WSHSY, CDR2 SAAADI. The CDR3 contains 14 residues. J gave up 5 bases and V 6 bases, and 6 bases lay outside the gene matches. The CDR3 region has the DNA TGCGCCAGCAGCTCACAGGGGTGGAATGAAAAACTGTTTTTT. It yields the protein CASSSQGWNEKLFF.

V is TRBV28 and J is TRBJ2-7; a weak D match, TRBD1 (5 bases). Trimming stripped 6 bases from V and 3 bases from J, with 9 bases between. Germline loops: CDR1 MDHEN, CDR2 SYDVKM. The CDR3 has 12 amino acids. The CDR3 loop is CASSWGSYEQYF. The DNA of the CDR3 is TGTGCCAGCAGCTGGGGCAGCTACGAGCAGTACTTC.

The chain employs TRBV29-1 and TRBJ2-5; TRBD2 matches at 11 bases. CDR3 size: 19 residues. The V segment lost 0 bases and the J segment 3 bases; nucleotides outside the gene matches: 15. CDR1 SQVTM and CDR2 ANQGSEA come from the germline V gene. CDR3 region: CSVEDPRDGPLAGEETQYF. The CDR3 DNA sequence: TGCAGCGTTGAAGATCCCCGGGACGGGCCACTAGCGGGGGAAGAGACCCAGTACTTC.

This clone was observed a handful of times. V and J are TRBV18 and TRBJ1-1, with D possibly TRBD1 on 6 matching bases. V was clipped by 2 bases and J by 5 bases, with 18 bases between them. CDR1 and CDR2 from the germline V gene are KGHSH and LQKENI. The CDR3 has 16 amino acids. The CDR3 DNA follows: TGTGCCAGCTCACCAAATCCTTCGGGGGGCAGGACTGAAGCTTTCTTT. Its translation is CASSPNPSGGRTEAFF.

The chain uses TRBV29-1 and TRBJ1-1; possibly TRBD1 for D (5 bases). The CDR3 totals 13 residues. Trimming left V 4 bases short and J 3 bases short, with 12 bases between. From germline, CDR1 is SQVTM and CDR2 ANQGSEA. The CDR3 DNA is TGCAGCGTTGCTGTAGTACAGGACACTGAAGCTTTCTTT. Translated: CSVAVVQDTEAFF.

CDR3 bases: TGTGCCAGCAGCTTATTACGCGGGACAGAGAACACTGAAGCTTTCTTT. Its protein product is CASSLLRGTENTEAFF. V is TRBV11-1 and J is TRBJ1-1, with TRBD1 matching over 7 bases. V lost 2 bases and J lost 1; bases outside the gene matches: 7. CDR1 is SGHAT, CDR2 FQDESV, per germline (reference sequence). There are 16 residues in the CDR3.

In this sample, this clone turned up a few times. V is TRBV5-4 and J is TRBJ1-6; 8 bases fit TRBD1. The CDR3 covers 14 residues. V trimming: 3 bases; J trimming: 10 bases; junction bases outside the gene matches: 6. Germline loops: CDR1 SGHNT, CDR2 YYREEE (reference sequence). In DNA, the CDR3 is TGTGCCAGCAGCTCGGACAGGGCCACATCACCCCTCCACTTT. Translated, it gives CASSSDRATSPLHF.

This rearrangement joins TRBV30 to TRBJ1-2; TRBD1 matches at 8 bases. V was clipped by 3 bases and J by 3 bases; unmatched bases: 9. CDR1 GTSNPN and CDR2 SVGIG come from the germline V gene (reference sequence). CDR3 length: 15 residues. The CDR3 is CAWRGLGQGHYGYTF. CDR3 sequence (DNA): TGTGCCTGGAGAGGCTTAGGACAGGGCCACTATGGCTACACCTTC.

V usage is TRBV7-8 and J usage is TRBJ1-1; no clear D gene. Trimming took 0 bases from V and 0 from J, leaving 2 bases between them. The CDR3 sequence is 13 residues long. The germline V gene encodes CDR1 SGHVS and CDR2 FQNEAQ. In DNA, the CDR3 is TGTGCCAGCAGCTTAGCCTTGAACACTGAAGCTTTCTTT. This translates into CASSLALNTEAFF.

This rearrangement joins TRBV10-3 to TRBJ2-5; D is uncertain. Germline lookup yields CDR1 ENHRY and CDR2 SYGVKD. V lost 4 bases and J 1 base, leaving 7 bases between the germline ends. The length of the CDR3 is 13 residues. The CDR3 region is CAISGSIQETQYF. As DNA, the CDR3 is TGTGCCATCAGTGGATCTATCCAAGAGACCCAGTACTTC.

Only a few counts were recorded for this clone. CDR3 bases: TGCGCCAGCAGTTCTAGCGGGGGCACCTACAATGAGCAGTTCTTC. Translation gives CASSSSGGTYNEQFF. The chain has TRBV10-1 and TRBJ2-1, with 10 bases fitting TRBD2. Looked up from germline, CDR1 is WNHNN and CDR2 is SYGVQD (reference sequence). The V segment lost 5 bases and the J segment 2 bases; nucleotides outside the gene matches: 3. This CDR3 has 15 residues.

The rearrangement uses TRBV6-5 and TRBJ2-2, with a weak D call TRBD1 (5 bases). The CDR3 sequence is 12 residues long. Germline-derived CDR1 and CDR2 are MNHEY and SVGAGI. The germline V and J ends were trimmed by 10 bases and 6 bases, with 12 bases remaining between them. The CDR3 spells CATHGASGELFF. The CDR3 nucleotides read TGTGCCACTCATGGGGCTTCCGGGGAGCTGTTTTTT.